This T cell receptor beta chain was recovered during a study of Graves' ophthalmopathy and Graves' hyperthyroidism. No donor had other autoimmune disease, uncontrolled infection, pregnancy or lactation. RNA transcripts provided the template for amplifying TCR beta CDR3 regions. Investigators did first-round RT-PCR with HTBI primers, then second-round multiplex PCR. TCRdb used MiXCR to reprocess the multiplex PCR reads, holding one entry per CDR3 protein. The profile covers almost 750,000 distinct CDR3 sequences, with approximately 40% appearing a single time and around 40% taken by the ten largest. Notes on this clonotype: What it recognizes is unknown. A single base separates this from a much larger clone, so it may be a read error.

The germline V gene encodes CDR1 SEHNR and CDR2 FQNEAQ (reference sequence). This CDR3 is 17 amino acids long. V dropped 5 bases and J dropped 0; count of bases not matched to a gene: 10. Whole-study findings and limits: Cross-validated, the 13-signature model showed 87.88%/81.08% sensitivity/specificity, and 80%/75% in the test set. Among thyroid clonotypes expanded above 0.001 frequency, most also appeared in blood.

The sample consisted of peripheral blood. The sequence was obtained from an adult man with Graves' ophthalmopathy. The V call is TRBV7-9, the J call TRBJ1-3; TRBD1 agrees at 7 bases. The CDR3: CASSRRDSLSSGNTIYF. The CDR3 nucleotides read TGTGCCAGCAGCAGACGGGACAGCTTAAGCTCTGGAAACACCATATATTTT. The entire variable domain, with the rest obtained from reference TRBV7-9 and TRBJ1-3, is as follows: DTGVSQNPRHKITKRGQNVTFRCDPISEHNRLYWYRQTLGQGPEFLTYFQNEAQLEKSRLLSDRFSAERPKGSFSTLEIQRTEQGDSAMYLCASSRRDSLSSGNTIYFGEGSWLTVV.